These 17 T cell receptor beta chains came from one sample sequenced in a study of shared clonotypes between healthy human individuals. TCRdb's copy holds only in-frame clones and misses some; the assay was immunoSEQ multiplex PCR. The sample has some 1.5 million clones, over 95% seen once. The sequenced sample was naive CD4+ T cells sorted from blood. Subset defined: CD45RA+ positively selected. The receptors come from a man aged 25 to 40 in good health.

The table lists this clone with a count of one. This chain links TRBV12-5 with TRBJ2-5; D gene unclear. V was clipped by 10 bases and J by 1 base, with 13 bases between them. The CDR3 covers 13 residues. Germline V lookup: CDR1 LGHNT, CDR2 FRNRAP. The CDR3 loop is CAIRPDGQETQYF. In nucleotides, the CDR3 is TGTGCTATTCGACCGGACGGCCAAGAGACCCAGTACTTC.

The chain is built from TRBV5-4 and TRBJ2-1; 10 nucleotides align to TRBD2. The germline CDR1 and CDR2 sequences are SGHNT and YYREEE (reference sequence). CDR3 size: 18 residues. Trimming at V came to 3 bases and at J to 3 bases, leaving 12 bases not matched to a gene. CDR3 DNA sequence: TGTGCCAGCAGCTCCGGGACTAGCGCTAATATAATCTACAATGAGCAGTTCTTC. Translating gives CASSSGTSANIIYNEQFF. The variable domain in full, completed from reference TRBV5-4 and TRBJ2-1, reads ETGVTQSPTHLIKTRGQQVTLRCSSQSGHNTVSWYQQALGQGPQFIFQYYREEENGRGNFPPRFSGLQFPNYSSELNVNALELDDSALYLCASSSGTSANIIYNEQFFGPGTRLTVL.

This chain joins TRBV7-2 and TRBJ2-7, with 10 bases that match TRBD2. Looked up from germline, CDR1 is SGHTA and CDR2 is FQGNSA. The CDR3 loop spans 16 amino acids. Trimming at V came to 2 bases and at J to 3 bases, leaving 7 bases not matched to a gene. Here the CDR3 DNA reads TGTGCCAGCAGCTTATTGTCCCTAGCGGGGGTCTACGAGCAGTACTTC. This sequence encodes CASSLLSLAGVYEQYF.

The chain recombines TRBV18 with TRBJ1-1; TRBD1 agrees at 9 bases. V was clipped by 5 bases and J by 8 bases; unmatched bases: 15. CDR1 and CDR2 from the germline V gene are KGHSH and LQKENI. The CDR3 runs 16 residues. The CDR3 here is CASSILNTGGWEEAFF. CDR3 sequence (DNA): TGTGCCAGCTCAATACTAAACACAGGGGGCTGGGAAGAAGCTTTCTTT. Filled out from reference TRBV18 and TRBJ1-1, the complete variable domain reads NAGVMQNPRHLVRRRGQEARLRCSPMKGHSHVYWYRQLPEEGLKFMVYLQKENIIDESGMPKERFSAEFPKEGPSILRIQQVVRGDSAAYFCASSILNTGGWEEAFFGQGTRLTVV.

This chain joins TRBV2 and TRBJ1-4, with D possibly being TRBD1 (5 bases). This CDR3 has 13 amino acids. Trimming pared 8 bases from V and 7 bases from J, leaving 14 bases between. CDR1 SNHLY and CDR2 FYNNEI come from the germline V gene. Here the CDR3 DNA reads TGTGCCAGCTGCGGGACTGGTGGTGAAAAACTGTTTTTT. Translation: CASCGTGGEKLFF.

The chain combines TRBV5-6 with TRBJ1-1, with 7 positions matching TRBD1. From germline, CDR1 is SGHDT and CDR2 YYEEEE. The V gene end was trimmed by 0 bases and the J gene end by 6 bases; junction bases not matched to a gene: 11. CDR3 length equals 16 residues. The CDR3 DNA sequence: TGTGCCAGCAGCTTGGATTCACAGGGGAGGTCCCCTGAAGCTTTCTTT. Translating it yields CASSLDSQGRSPEAFF.

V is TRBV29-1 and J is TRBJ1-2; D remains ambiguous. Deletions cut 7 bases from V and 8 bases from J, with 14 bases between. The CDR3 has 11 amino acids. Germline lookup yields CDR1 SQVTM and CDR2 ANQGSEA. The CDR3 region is CSALSGYGYTF. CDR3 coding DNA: TGCAGCGCTTTATCGGGGTACGGCTACACCTTC.

The CDR3 DNA reads as TGTGCCAGCAGCAAAGGATACAGGGGTCTTACTTTCAGCTCTGGAAACACCATATATTTT. It specifies CASSKGYRGLTFSSGNTIYF. The chain links TRBV21-1 to TRBJ1-3; the D call in the table, TRBD1, was not verified against the DNA. TRBV21-1 corresponds to a pseudogene. The CDR3 has 20 residues.

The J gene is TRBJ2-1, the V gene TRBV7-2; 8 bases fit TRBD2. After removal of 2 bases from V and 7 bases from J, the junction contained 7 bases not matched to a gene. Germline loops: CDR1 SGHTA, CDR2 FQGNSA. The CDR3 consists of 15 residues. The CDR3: CASSLRASGLNEQFF. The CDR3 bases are TGTGCCAGCAGCTTACGGGCTAGCGGGTTGAATGAGCAGTTCTTC.

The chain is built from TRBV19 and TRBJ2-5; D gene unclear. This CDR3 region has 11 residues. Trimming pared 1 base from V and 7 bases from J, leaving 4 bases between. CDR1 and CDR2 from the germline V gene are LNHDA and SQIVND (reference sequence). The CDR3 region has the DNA TGTGCCAGTAGTATAGGGGTGACCCAGTACTTC. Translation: CASSIGVTQYF.

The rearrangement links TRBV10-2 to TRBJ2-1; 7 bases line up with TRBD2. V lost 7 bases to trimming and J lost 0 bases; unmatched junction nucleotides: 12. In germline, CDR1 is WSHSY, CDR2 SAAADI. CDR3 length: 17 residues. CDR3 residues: CASTLVLASNSYNEQFF. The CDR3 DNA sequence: TGCGCCAGCACCCTCGTACTAGCGTCAAACTCCTACAATGAGCAGTTCTTC.

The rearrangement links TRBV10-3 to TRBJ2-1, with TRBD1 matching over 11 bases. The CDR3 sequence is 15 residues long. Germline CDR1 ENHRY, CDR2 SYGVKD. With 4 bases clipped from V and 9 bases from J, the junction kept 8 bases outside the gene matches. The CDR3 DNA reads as TGTGCCATCAGTGCCGGACAGGGGGCTGTTAGTGAGCAGTTCTTC. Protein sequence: CAISAGQGAVSEQFF.

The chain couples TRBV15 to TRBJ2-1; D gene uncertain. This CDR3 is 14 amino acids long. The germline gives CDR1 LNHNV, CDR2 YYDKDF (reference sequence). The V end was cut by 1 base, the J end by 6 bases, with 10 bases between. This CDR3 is CATSRGDSSNEQFF. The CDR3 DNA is TGTGCCACCAGCAGAGGGGATAGCTCCAATGAGCAGTTCTTC.

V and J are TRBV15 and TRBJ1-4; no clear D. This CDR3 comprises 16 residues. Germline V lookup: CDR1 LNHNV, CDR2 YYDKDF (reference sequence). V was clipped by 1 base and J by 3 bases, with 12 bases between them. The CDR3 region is CATSRVAGSPNEKLFF. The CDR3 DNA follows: TGTGCCACCAGCAGAGTGGCGGGGAGCCCTAATGAAAAACTGTTTTTT.

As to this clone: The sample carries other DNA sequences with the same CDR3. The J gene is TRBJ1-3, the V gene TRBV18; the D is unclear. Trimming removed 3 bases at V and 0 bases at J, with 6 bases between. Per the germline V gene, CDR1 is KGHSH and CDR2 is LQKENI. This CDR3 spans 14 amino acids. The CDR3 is CASSPASSGNTIYF. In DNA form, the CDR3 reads TGTGCCAGCTCACCGGCGAGCTCTGGAAACACCATATATTTT.

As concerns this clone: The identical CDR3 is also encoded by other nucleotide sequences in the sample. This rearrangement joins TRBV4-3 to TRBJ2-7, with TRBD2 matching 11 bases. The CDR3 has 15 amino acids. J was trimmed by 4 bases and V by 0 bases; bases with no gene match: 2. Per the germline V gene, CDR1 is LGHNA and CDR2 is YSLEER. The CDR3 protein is CASSQDLAGGYEQYF. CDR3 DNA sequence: TGCGCCAGCAGCCAAGATCTAGCGGGAGGTTACGAGCAGTACTTC.

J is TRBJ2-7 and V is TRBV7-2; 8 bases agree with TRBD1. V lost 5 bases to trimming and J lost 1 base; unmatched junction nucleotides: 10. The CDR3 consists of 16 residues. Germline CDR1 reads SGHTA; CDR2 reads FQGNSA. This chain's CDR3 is CASSTPARGLSYEQYF. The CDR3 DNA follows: TGTGCCAGCAGCACTCCGGCCAGGGGGCTTTCCTACGAGCAGTACTTC.